This T cell receptor (beta chain) was identified in a study of shared clonotypes between healthy human individuals. For the study at large: The donor pool was made up of two women and a few men aged 18 to 49.

Germline loops: CDR1 MNHNS, CDR2 SASEGT. There are 16 residues in the CDR3. After removal of 4 bases from V and 7 bases from J, the junction contained 13 bases not matched to a gene. Libraries were prepared by immunoSEQ multiplex PCR; TCRdb keeps only in-frame clonotypes and omits some of them. The sample shows about 2 million clones, 85% to 95% of them seen only once. This sequence was found in a man younger than 35 in good health. The chain is built from TRBV6-1 and TRBJ2-1; 7 nucleotides agree with TRBD2. Sequenced: naive CD4+ T cells sorted from blood. Documented subset: CD45RA+ positively selected. CDR3 sequence reads: CASSVILSGTTNEQFF. The CDR3, as DNA: TGTGCCAGCAGTGTAATACTTTCCGGGACTACAAATGAGCAGTTCTTC.